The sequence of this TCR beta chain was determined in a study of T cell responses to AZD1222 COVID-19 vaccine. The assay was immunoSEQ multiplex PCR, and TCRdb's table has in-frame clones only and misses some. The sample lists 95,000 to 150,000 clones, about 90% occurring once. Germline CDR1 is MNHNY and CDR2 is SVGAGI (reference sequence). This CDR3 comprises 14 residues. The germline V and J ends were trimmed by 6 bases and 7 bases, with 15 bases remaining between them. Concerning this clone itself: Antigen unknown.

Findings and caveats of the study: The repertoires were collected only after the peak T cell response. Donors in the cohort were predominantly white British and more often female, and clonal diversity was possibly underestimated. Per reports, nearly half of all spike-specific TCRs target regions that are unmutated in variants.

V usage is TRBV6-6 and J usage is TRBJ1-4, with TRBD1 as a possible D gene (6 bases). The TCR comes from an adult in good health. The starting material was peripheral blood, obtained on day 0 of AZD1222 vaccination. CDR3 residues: CASSLMGGGEKLFF. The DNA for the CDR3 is TGTGCCAGCAGCTTGATGGGGGGCGGTGAAAAACTGTTTTTT.